In this sample, the clone carrying this T cell receptor (beta chain) turned up a few times. The second PCR ran roughly 6 to 12 cycles with a sample-barcoded 5' primer and J-beta primers. TCRdb itself ran the 5' RACE reads through MiXCR, one entry per CDR3 protein. Of around 820,000 distinct CDR3 sequences listed, roughly 25% were seen once; the top ten hold 3% to 4.5%. The donors, all healthy, were Caucasians living in Russia, aged 6 to 90. These data originate in a study of blood T cells in healthy people across ages. This CDR3 contains 14 residues. Germline values: CDR1 SGDLS, CDR2 YYNGEE. The V gene lost 3 bases and the J gene lost 5 bases, with 14 bases spanning the gap. The same data also went into a second study, on T cells of mothers and their children. That source adds: The donors comprised about 6 children and their three healthy Caucasian mothers. M1S, a second-PCR primer, added sample barcodes and 2-4 random nucleotides.

Material: blood. The sequence derives from a boy younger than 18 in good health. The rearrangement uses TRBV9 and TRBJ2-5; a weak D match, TRBD2 (6 bases). The CDR3 coding sequence is TGTGCCAGCAGCGCCTGGGACTCTCGGGAGACCCAGTACTTC. This gives the protein CASSAWDSRETQYF.